The rows below give T cell receptor beta chains drawn from one sample of a study of response to subunit inactivated influenza vaccine. TCRdb ran MiXCR on the RT-PCR reads and lists one entry per CDR3 protein. The repertoire has about 310,000 distinct CDR3 sequences, over 20% of them found once; the top ten carry 10%. The sequencing used PBMCs from blood, collected approximately 22 months after vaccination. Receptors were obtained from a man in his fifties or sixties who received an inactivated influenza vaccine. Both conserved end residues are part of each CDR3. The D gene is left open where the match is weak. The size entry is marked missing in some rows and otherwise reads once, few, many or a size class.

J gene | clone size | V gene | D gene | CDR3 length | CDR3 DNA | CDR3 protein
TRBJ1-2 | many | TRBV2 | NA | 13 | TGTGCCAGCAAGAGTGAGGGGAACTATGGCTACACCTTC | CASKSEGNYGYTF
TRBJ2-7 | NA | TRBV9 | NA | 15 | TGTGCCAGCAGCGTAGCTGCGGAAATGTGGGGGGAGCAGTACTTC | CASSVAAEMWGEQYF
TRBJ2-1 | many | TRBV5-6 | NA | 11 | TGTGCCAGCAGCTTAAGAAATGAGCAGTTCTTC | CASSLRNEQFF
TRBJ1-5 | few | TRBV4-2 | NA | 13 | TGTGCCAGCAGCCAAGATGAGAGTTTGCCCCAGCATTTT | CASSQDESLPQHF
TRBJ2-1 | NA | TRBV28 | NA | 15 | TGTGCCAGCAGTTCTAACAGCGAAGCCTACAATGAGCAGTTCTTC | CASSSNSEAYNEQFF
TRBJ2-1 | NA | TRBV15 | NA | 12 | TGTGCCACCAGCAGAGGGGTCGTCGCTCGGTTCTTC | CATSRGVVARFF
TRBJ1-2 | NA | TRBV28 | TRBD1 | 16 | TGTGCCAGCAGTCCGGGACAGCCGTCAGCCATCTATGGCTACACCTTC | CASSPGQPSAIYGYTF
TRBJ2-6 | few | TRBV28 | NA | 13 | TGTGCCAGCACACGGTCTGGGGCCAACGTCCTGACTTTC | CASTRSGANVLTF
TRBJ2-3 | few | TRBV7-6 | TRBD2 | 15 | TGTGCCAGCAGCTTAACGGGAGGGCGCACAGATACGCAGTATTTT | CASSLTGGRTDTQYF
TRBJ2-7 | few | TRBV10-3 | TRBD1 | 16 | TGTGCCATCAGTACTCCGGGACAGGGGGCGTCCTACGAGCAGTACTTC | CAISTPGQGASYEQYF
TRBJ2-3 | NA | TRBV4-3 | TRBD1 | 16 | TGCGCCAGCAGCCAAGAAGTCGACAGGGCGTCGCATACGCAGTATTTT | CASSQEVDRASHTQYF
TRBJ1-4 | NA | TRBV2 | TRBD1 | 13 | TGTGCCAGCAGGCAGGGGGCAGTTGAAAAACTGTTTTTT | CASRQGAVEKLFF
TRBJ1-2 | few | TRBV12-3/TRBV12-4 | NA | 17 | TGTGCCAGCAGGCCGGCCAGGGGAGGGTCTAGAAGCTATGGCTACACCTTC | CASRPARGGSRSYGYTF
TRBJ2-2 | NA | TRBV5-6 | NA | 14 | TGTGCCAGCAGCCCCGGGGGCTACCCCGGGGAGCTGTTTTTT | CASSPGGYPGELFF
TRBJ1-4 | NA | TRBV7-6 | NA | 14 | TGTGCCAGCAGCTTAAGACCGATTAATGAAAAACTGTTTTTT | CASSLRPINEKLFF
TRBJ2-5 | few | TRBV21-1 | NA | 19 | TGTGCCAGCAGCAAAGGAAAAAGACTAGCGGGAGCTGAACAAGAGACCCAGTACTTC | CASSKGKRLAGAEQETQYF
TRBJ2-1 | NA | TRBV4-1 | NA | 16 | TGCGCCAGCAGACCCACCGGGTACTCATCCTACAATGAGCAGTTCTTC | CASRPTGYSSYNEQFF
TRBJ2-2 | NA | TRBV28 | NA | 16 | TGTGCCAGCACCAAATTGGGGAACTCGAACACCGGGGAGCTGTTTTTT | CASTKLGNSNTGELFF
TRBJ1-2 | few | TRBV10-1 | TRBD1 | 17 | TGCGCCAGCAGCCATGAAATCCCCTGGACAGGCTTATATGGCTACACCTTC | CASSHEIPWTGLYGYTF
TRBJ2-7 | NA | TRBV7-9 | NA | 11 | TGTGCCAGCAGCTTGAATGGCGAGCAGTACTTC | CASSLNGEQYF
TRBJ1-4 | NA | TRBV27 | TRBD1 | 15 | TGTGCCAGCAGCCAAGGCAGGGGGCGAAATGAAAAACTGTTTTTT | CASSQGRGRNEKLFF
TRBJ1-1 | NA | TRBV11-2 | NA | 14 | TGTGCCAGCAGCTCTGGACGGGTGAACACTGAAGCTTTCTTT | CASSSGRVNTEAFF
TRBJ1-2 | NA | TRBV12-3/TRBV12-4 | NA | 12 | TGTGCCAGCAGTTCGCAGGGGAATGGCTACACCTTC | CASSSQGNGYTF
TRBJ2-1 | few | TRBV7-2 | NA | 14 | TGTGCCAGCAGCACATCCCAGGACATCAATGAGCAGTTCTTC | CASSTSQDINEQFF
TRBJ2-1 | once | TRBV20-1 | TRBD2 | 17 | TGCAGTGCTAGAGTCCTAGCGGGAGTTCTACCCTACAATGAGCAGTTCTTC | CSARVLAGVLPYNEQFF
TRBJ2-7 | few | TRBV29-1 | NA | 13 | TGCAGCACCCGAGACGCCGGATCCTACGAGCAGTACTTC | CSTRDAGSYEQYF
TRBJ1-2 | NA | TRBV5-1 | TRBD1 | 13 | TGCGCCAGCAGCTCCGGGACAGGGGCAAATTCTACCTTC | CASSSGTGANSTF
TRBJ1-5 | few | TRBV20-1 | NA | 16 | TGCAGTGCTAGAGATGACAGGCCAGGAGGCAATCAGCCCCAGCATTTT | CSARDDRPGGNQPQHF
TRBJ1-2 | many | TRBV7-2 | NA | 14 | TGTGCCAGCAGCTCCTCGTCTCAATTCGGTGGCTACACCTTC | CASSSSSQFGGYTF
TRBJ2-1 | NA | TRBV24-1 | TRBD1 | 18 | TGTGCCAACTTCCCGGGACAGGGGGCTTTAGGACCCAATCATGAGCAGTTCTTC | CANFPGQGALGPNHEQFF
TRBJ1-5 | many | TRBV6-2/TRBV6-3 | NA | 16 | TGTGCCAGCAGTTTCGACAGGCCGATAAGCCCTCAGCCCCAGCATTTT | CASSFDRPISPQPQHF
TRBJ2-2 | few | TRBV19 | NA | 14 | TGTGCCAGTAGTACCGGGACAAACACCGGGGAGCTGTTTTTT | CASSTGTNTGELFF
TRBJ1-3 | few | TRBV7-9 | TRBD1 | 17 | TGTGCCAGCAGCAACGGGGGACAGGGGAACTCTGGAAACACCATATATTTT | CASSNGGQGNSGNTIYF
TRBJ1-5 | NA | TRBV29-1 | TRBD1 | 13 | TGCAGCGTTAGGGGGCAGGGGGATCAGCCCCAGCATTTT | CSVRGQGDQPQHF
TRBJ1-4 | few | TRBV4-1 | TRBD1 | 18 | TGCGCCAGCAGCCAAGTCGCCGGGACAGGGTTGGTTAATGAAAAACTGTTTTTT | CASSQVAGTGLVNEKLFF
TRBJ1-4 | few | TRBV30 | NA | 15 | TGTGCCTGGACCCAGCCAGGGACCCATTATGAAAAACTGTTTTTT | CAWTQPGTHYEKLFF
TRBJ2-3 | NA | TRBV12-3/TRBV12-4 | TRBD1 | 15 | TGTGCCAGCAGTTTTGGGGACAGGGAAACAGATACGCAGTATTTT | CASSFGDRETDTQYF
TRBJ2-3 | NA | TRBV5-4 | NA | 13 | TGTGCCAGCAGCTTGGATAGCTCAGATACGCAGTATTTT | CASSLDSSDTQYF
TRBJ2-2 | few | TRBV3-1 | TRBD2 | 18 | TGTGCCAGCAGCCAAGGTCTTAGCGGGCGTACGAACACCGGGGAGCTGTTTTTT | CASSQGLSGRTNTGELFF
TRBJ1-1 | few | TRBV5-1 | NA | 17 | TGCGCCAGCAGCTTCTCAGGGACCTGGGGCGGGAACACTGAAGCTTTCTTT | CASSFSGTWGGNTEAFF
TRBJ1-1 | NA | TRBV20-1 | NA | 13 | TGCAGTGCTAGAGATGCGGGGGGCACTGAAGCTTTCTTT | CSARDAGGTEAFF
TRBJ2-1 | few | TRBV5-5 | NA | 17 | TGTGCCAGCAGCTTGCCGGTTGCCTCAAGTGGGTACAATGAGCAGTTCTTC | CASSLPVASSGYNEQFF
TRBJ1-1 | NA | TRBV6-2/TRBV6-3 | NA | 15 | TGTGCCAGCAAGACAAACGCGGGCTGGAACACTGAAGCTTTCTTT | CASKTNAGWNTEAFF
TRBJ2-1 | NA | TRBV29-1 | NA | 13 | TGCAGCGTTGAAGTTGCTGGTGGAGGTGAGCAGTTCTTC | CSVEVAGGGEQFF
TRBJ2-3 | NA | TRBV4-3 | TRBD1 | 14 | TGCGCCAGCAGCCAATTAAGGACAGGTGGGACGCAGTATTTT | CASSQLRTGGTQYF
TRBJ2-1 | once | TRBV7-2 | NA | 14 | TGTGCCAGCAGACCAGACCCGAATCTCAATGAGCAGTTCTTC | CASRPDPNLNEQFF
TRBJ1-4 | NA | TRBV19 | NA | 14 | TGTGCCAGTAGTTATCGGGAAAGGAGTGAAAAACTGTTTTTT | CASSYRERSEKLFF
TRBJ1-1 | NA | TRBV4-3 | NA | 13 | TGCGCCAGCAGCCAGCCAGGGGAGGGGGGTATGATCTTT | CASSQPGEGGMIF
TRBJ2-3 | NA | TRBV27 | NA | 13 | TGTGCCAGCAGTTTATTTCGGGGGGATACGCAGTATTTT | CASSLFRGDTQYF
TRBJ1-5 | few | TRBV12-3/TRBV12-4 | NA | 13 | TGTGCCAGCAGGTCGGCGGGACGCCAGCCCCAGCATTTT | CASRSAGRQPQHF
TRBJ2-7 | once | TRBV2 | NA | 17 | TGTGCCAGCAGTGAAGCCCGGACCCTTGACCCCTCCTACGAGCAGTACTTC | CASSEARTLDPSYEQYF